This T cell receptor beta chain was sequenced in a study of T cell repertoires in cytomegalovirus infection. General study points: Accumulated public TCR beta family frequency recognized individuals carrying CMV together with the relevant HLA.

CDR1 is SGHAT and CDR2 is FQNNGV in the germline V gene. The V and J ends lost 2 bases and 5 bases, in that order; junction bases with no gene match: 9. The CDR3 has 16 residues. This clonotype was observed a few times. Its antigen is currently unknown. TCRdb re-analysed the reads in MiXCR, keeping a single row per CDR3 protein. Of more than 400,000 distinct CDR3 sequences in the sample, about 25% were seen once. Input material: PBMCs. V is TRBV11-2 and J is TRBJ2-5, with 9 bases that match TRBD1. The clonotype was recovered from a human donor in good health (CMV status not recorded). Some clones in this sample may be carry-over from other donors' samples. In nucleotides, the CDR3 is TGTGCCAGCAGCTTAATGGGACAGGGCGTTCTGGAGACCCAGTACTTC. Residues: CASSLMGQGVLETQYF.